These 20 T cell receptor beta chains came from one sample sequenced in a study of blood T cell repertoires in COVID-19. Clones were sequenced by immunoSEQ multiplex PCR, and TCRdb holds only the in-frame ones, with some missing. This sample has about 100,000 clones, with approximately 80% found just once. The sample comprised peripheral blood. The receptor set was obtained from a woman aged 80 or over with active or convalescent COVID-19.

This clone turned up a few times. The V and J genes are TRBV6-6 and TRBJ1-5; 7 bases fit TRBD1. This CDR3 comprises 13 residues. V lost 6 bases and J lost 7; bases outside the gene matches: 6. Germline V gene data show CDR1 as MNHNY and CDR2 as SVGAGI (reference sequence). CDR3 amino acids: CASSRDREQPQHF. DNA for the CDR3: TGTGCCAGCAGCCGCGACAGGGAGCAGCCCCAGCATTTT.

The chain employs TRBV6-5 and TRBJ2-7; a weak D match, TRBD1 (6 bases). Deletions cut 4 bases from V and 2 bases from J, with 9 bases between. The CDR3 is made up of 13 amino acids. The germline gives CDR1 MNHEY, CDR2 SVGAGI. The CDR3 nucleotides read TGTGCCAGCAGTTCACAGGGTCCCTACGAGCAGTACTTC. As protein: CASSSQGPYEQYF.

In the case of this clone: The junction differs from germline at one of its ends, possibly a read error. The CDR3 region has the DNA TGTGCCACCAGTTCGGGACTAGCGGGGTTTGAGCAGTTCTTC. The encoded protein is CATSSGLAGFEQFF. The chain joins TRBV2 to TRBJ2-1, with 13 bases fitting TRBD2. CDR1 SNHLY and CDR2 FYNNEI come from the germline V gene. This CDR3 has 14 amino acids.

This rearrangement joins TRBV3-1 (or the pseudogene TRBV3-2) to TRBJ1-4, with TRBD1 matching 11 bases. The CDR3 totals 15 residues. Germline V gene lookup returns CDR1 LGHDT and CDR2 YNNKEL (reference sequence). CDR3 protein: CPNRTGGESNEKLFF. The CDR3 region has the DNA TGTCCAAATCGGACAGGGGGCGAATCTAATGAAAAACTGTTTTTT.

This chain uses TRBV19 with TRBJ2-3, with 7 bases matching TRBD1. The junction had 10 bases not matched to a gene; V was cut back by 7 bases and J by 6 bases. Germline lookup yields CDR1 LNHDA and CDR2 SQIVND (reference sequence). The CDR3 extends over 14 amino acids. CDR3 protein: CASTPRGLGDTQYF. DNA for the CDR3: TGTGCCAGTACCCCAAGGGGGCTAGGGGATACGCAGTATTTT. Filled out from reference TRBV19 and TRBJ2-3, the complete variable domain reads DGGITQSPKYLFRKEGQNVTLSCEQNLNHDAMYWYRQDPGQGLRLIYYSQIVNDFQKGDIAEGYSVSREKKESFPLTVTSAQKNPTAFYLCASTPRGLGDTQYFGPGTRLTVL.

V is TRBV6-2 or TRBV6-3 and J is TRBJ1-5; 12 nucleotides match TRBD1. The CDR3 has 15 residues. Per the germline V gene, CDR1 is MNHEY and CDR2 is SVGEGT. J lost 7 bases, V lost 2 bases, and 3 bases had no gene match. In nucleotides, the CDR3 is TGTGCCAGCAGTTACGCCGGGACAGGGGGCCAGCCCCAGCATTTT. Protein sequence: CASSYAGTGGQPQHF.

The chain carries TRBV29-1 and TRBJ1-1; D gene unclear. V was trimmed by 4 bases and J by 3 bases, leaving 12 bases between them. The germline gives CDR1 SQVTM, CDR2 ANQGSEA. This CDR3 contains 13 residues. CDR3 sequence: CSVVSGLDTEAFF. Here the CDR3 DNA reads TGCAGCGTTGTGTCAGGATTAGACACTGAAGCTTTCTTT.

The J gene is TRBJ1-5, the V gene TRBV3-1 (or the pseudogene TRBV3-2); no clear D. V was clipped by 2 bases and J by 0 bases, with 8 bases between them. This CDR3 has 15 residues. From germline, CDR1 is LGHDT and CDR2 YNNKEL (reference sequence). CDR3 amino acids: CASSQTGNSNQPQHF. The CDR3 nucleotides read TGTGCCAGCAGCCAAACGGGGAATAGCAATCAGCCCCAGCATTTT.

This rearrangement joins TRBV3-1 (or the pseudogene TRBV3-2) to TRBJ2-5; 9 nucleotides line up with TRBD1. The trim removed 1 base at V and 3 bases at J, leaving 3 bases unmatched. The CDR3 sequence is 15 residues long. Germline values: CDR1 LGHDT, CDR2 YNNKEL (reference sequence). This CDR3 reads CASSQVGQGKETQYF. CDR3 DNA sequence: TGTGCCAGCAGCCAAGTCGGACAGGGGAAAGAGACCCAGTACTTC.

The J gene is TRBJ2-2, the V gene TRBV5-1, with D possibly TRBD2 on 6 matching bases. The V gene's germline CDR1 is SGHRS and CDR2 YFSETQ. Trimming stripped 4 bases from V and 4 bases from J, with 11 bases between. The CDR3 consists of 14 residues. The CDR3 sequence is CASSPGDFTGELFF. CDR3 sequence (DNA): TGCGCCAGCAGCCCGGGGGACTTCACCGGGGAGCTGTTTTTT.

The chain carries TRBV28 and TRBJ1-5, with a weak D call TRBD1 (5 bases). This CDR3 comprises 13 residues. Per germline, CDR1 MDHEN and CDR2 SYDVKM. The germline V and J ends were trimmed by 4 bases and 6 bases, with 10 bases remaining between them. The CDR3 protein is CASSSGGSQPQHF. As DNA, the CDR3 is TGTGCCAGCAGTTCCGGGGGGAGTCAGCCCCAGCATTTT.

The rearrangement joins TRBV19 to TRBJ1-6; D unclear. V lost 6 bases to trimming and J lost 1 base, with 7 bases between them. Germline lookup yields CDR1 LNHDA and CDR2 SQIVND (reference sequence). CDR3 length: 14 amino acids. The CDR3 region is CASSSGSYNSPLHF. The CDR3, as DNA: TGTGCCAGTAGCTCGGGGTCCTATAATTCACCCCTCCACTTT.

This sequence joins TRBV19 and TRBJ1-1, with D unclear. Looked up from germline, CDR1 is LNHDA and CDR2 is SQIVND (reference sequence). The CDR3 consists of 15 residues. V lost 2 bases and J 0 bases, leaving 10 bases between the germline ends. This chain's CDR3 is CASSIQAIMNTEAFF. The CDR3 region has the DNA TGTGCCAGTAGTATACAGGCGATCATGAACACTGAAGCTTTCTTT. The entire variable domain, with the rest obtained from reference TRBV19 and TRBJ1-1, is as follows: DGGITQSPKYLFRKEGQNVTLSCEQNLNHDAMYWYRQDPGQGLRLIYYSQIVNDFQKGDIAEGYSVSREKKESFPLTVTSAQKNPTAFYLCASSIQAIMNTEAFFGQGTRLTVV.

This chain joins TRBV30 and TRBJ2-7; 9 nucleotides agree with TRBD1. The germline V gene has CDR1 GTSNPN and CDR2 SVGIG (reference sequence). The CDR3 totals 14 residues. V gave up 0 bases and J gave up 2 bases; unmatched junction bases: 2. CDR3 coding DNA: TGTGCCTGGAGTGTTTACAGGGGGCCCTACGAGCAGTACTTC. The encoded protein is CAWSVYRGPYEQYF.

This sequence joins TRBV29-1 and TRBJ2-1; TRBD2 matches at 8 bases. Per the germline V gene, CDR1 is SQVTM and CDR2 is ANQGSEA. The CDR3 runs 14 residues. J gave up 8 bases and V 4 bases, and 10 bases lay outside the gene matches. As DNA, the CDR3 is TGCAGCGTTGGTGCGGGAGGAGGTGGACATGAGCAGTTCTTC. This sequence encodes CSVGAGGGGHEQFF.

The chain recombines TRBV2 with TRBJ1-4; 9 bases are a match to TRBD1. J was trimmed by 9 bases and V by 6 bases; bases with no gene match: 14. The CDR3 has 16 amino acids. Germline V lookup: CDR1 SNHLY, CDR2 FYNNEI. The CDR3 here is CASRTLWTGDVKKLFF. Written as DNA, the CDR3 is TGTGCCAGCAGAACCCTCTGGACAGGGGATGTGAAAAAACTGTTTTTT.

CDR3 nucleotide sequence: TGTGCCAGCAGCTTACGGGGCGGGGGTCCATCCTACGAGCAGTACTTC. Translating it yields CASSLRGGGPSYEQYF. V gene TRBV13 combines with J gene TRBJ2-7; TRBD2 agrees at 7 bases. There are 16 residues in the CDR3. V shed 2 bases, J shed 1 base, and the junction held 8 bases outside the gene matches. Germline V gene lookup returns CDR1 PRHDT and CDR2 FYEKMQ (reference sequence).

J is TRBJ2-5 and V is TRBV6-5; 7 bases are shared with TRBD1. The germline gives CDR1 MNHEY, CDR2 SVGAGI. The CDR3 is 13 amino acids. The V segment lost 6 bases and the J segment 1 base; nucleotides outside the gene matches: 2. CDR3 sequence reads: CASSGTVQETQYF. The CDR3 DNA reads as TGTGCCAGCAGCGGGACAGTCCAAGAGACCCAGTACTTC.

The chain is built from TRBV19 and TRBJ1-4; D is perhaps TRBD1 (6 bases). The CDR3 sequence is 17 residues long. Trimming cost V 5 bases and J 2 bases, with 18 bases left between them. Germline CDR1 LNHDA, CDR2 SQIVND (reference sequence). CDR3 sequence: CASSAQGFGPTNEKLFF. CDR3 DNA sequence: TGTGCCAGTAGTGCACAGGGATTCGGGCCGACTAATGAAAAACTGTTTTTT.

The V call is TRBV4-1, the J call TRBJ2-1; the match to TRBD2 covers 13 bases. From germline, CDR1 is MGHRA and CDR2 YSYEKL. The CDR3 totals 16 residues. J gave up 4 bases and V 5 bases, and 5 bases lay outside the gene matches. CDR3 region: CASSIGTSGNYNEQFF. As DNA, the CDR3 is TGCGCCAGCAGCATTGGGACTAGCGGGAATTACAATGAGCAGTTCTTC.